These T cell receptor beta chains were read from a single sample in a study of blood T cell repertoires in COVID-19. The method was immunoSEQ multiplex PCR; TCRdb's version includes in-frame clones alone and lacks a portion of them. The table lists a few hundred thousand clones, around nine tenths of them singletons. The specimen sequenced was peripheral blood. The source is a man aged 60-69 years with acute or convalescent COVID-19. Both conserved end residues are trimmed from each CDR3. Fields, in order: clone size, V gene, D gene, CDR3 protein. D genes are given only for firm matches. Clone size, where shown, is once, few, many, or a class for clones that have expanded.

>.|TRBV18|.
ASSPGQAQNYGYT
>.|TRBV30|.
AWSSTQRYNQPQH
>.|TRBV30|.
AWVNRQYTGELF
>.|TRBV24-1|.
ATSDLTGNQPQH
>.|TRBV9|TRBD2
ASSLTSGGNTGELF
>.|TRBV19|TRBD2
ASSKTSGGGWAQY
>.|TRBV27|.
ASSLSLAGPYEQY
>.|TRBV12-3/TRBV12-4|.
ASSLRGGEQF
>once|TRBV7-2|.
ASSLNTGEQF
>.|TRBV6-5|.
ASSYSRRESYEQY
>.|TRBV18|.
ASSPTHGGELF
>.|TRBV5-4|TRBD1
ASSLDRGDHYEQY
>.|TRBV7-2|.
ASSSQGHMNTEAF
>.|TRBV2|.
ASSGWGPTGYGYT
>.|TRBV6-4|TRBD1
ASSRDRDDEQF